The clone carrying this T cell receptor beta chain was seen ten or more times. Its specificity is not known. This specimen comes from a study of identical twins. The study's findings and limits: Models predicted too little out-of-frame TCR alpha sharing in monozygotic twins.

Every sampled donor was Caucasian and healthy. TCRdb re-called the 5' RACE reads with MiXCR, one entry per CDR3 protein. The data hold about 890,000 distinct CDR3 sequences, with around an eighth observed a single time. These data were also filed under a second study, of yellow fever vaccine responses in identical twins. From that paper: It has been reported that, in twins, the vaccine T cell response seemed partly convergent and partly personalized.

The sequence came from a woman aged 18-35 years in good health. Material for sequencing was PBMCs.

DNA of the CDR3: TGCAGTGTTGCCCCGGGACTTAGCTACGAGCAGTACTTC. Translating gives CSVAPGLSYEQYF. The V gene is TRBV20-1, the J gene TRBJ2-7; D perhaps matches TRBD2 (6 bases). The CDR3 covers 13 residues. The germline CDR1 and CDR2 sequences are DFQATT and SNEGSKA (reference sequence). The V end was cut by 7 bases, the J end by 3 bases, with 16 bases between.